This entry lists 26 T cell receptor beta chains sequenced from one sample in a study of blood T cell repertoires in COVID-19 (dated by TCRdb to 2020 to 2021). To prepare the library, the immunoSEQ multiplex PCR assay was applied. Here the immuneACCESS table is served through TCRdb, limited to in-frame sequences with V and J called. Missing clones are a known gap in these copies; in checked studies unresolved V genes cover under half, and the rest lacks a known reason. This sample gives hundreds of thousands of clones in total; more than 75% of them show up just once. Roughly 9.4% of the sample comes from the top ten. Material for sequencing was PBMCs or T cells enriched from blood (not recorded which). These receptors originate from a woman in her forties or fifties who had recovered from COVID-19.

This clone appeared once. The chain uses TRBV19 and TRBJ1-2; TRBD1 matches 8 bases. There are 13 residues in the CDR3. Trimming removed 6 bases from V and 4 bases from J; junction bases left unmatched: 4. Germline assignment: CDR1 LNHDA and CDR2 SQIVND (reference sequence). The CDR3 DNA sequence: TGTGCCAGTAGGGCAGGGGGCCTCTATGGCTACACCTTC. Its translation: CASRAGGLYGYTF. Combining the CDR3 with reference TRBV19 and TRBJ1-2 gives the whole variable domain DGGITQSPKYLFRKEGQNVTLSCEQNLNHDAMYWYRQDPGQGLRLIYYSQIVNDFQKGDIAEGYSVSREKKESFPLTVTSAQKNPTAFYLCASRAGGLYGYTFGSGTRLTVV.

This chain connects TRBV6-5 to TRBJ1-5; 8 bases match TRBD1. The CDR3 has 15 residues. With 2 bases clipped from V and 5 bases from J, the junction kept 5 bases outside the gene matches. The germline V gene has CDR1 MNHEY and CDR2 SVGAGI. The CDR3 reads CASSYQGAKDQPQHF. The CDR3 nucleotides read TGTGCCAGCAGTTACCAGGGGGCGAAGGATCAGCCCCAGCATTTT.

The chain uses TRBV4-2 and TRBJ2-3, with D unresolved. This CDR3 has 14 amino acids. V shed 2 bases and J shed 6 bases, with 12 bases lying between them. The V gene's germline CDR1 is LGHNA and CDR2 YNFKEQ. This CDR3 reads CASSQLRGLDTQYF. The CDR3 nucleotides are TGTGCCAGCAGCCAATTAAGAGGTTTGGATACGCAGTATTTT.

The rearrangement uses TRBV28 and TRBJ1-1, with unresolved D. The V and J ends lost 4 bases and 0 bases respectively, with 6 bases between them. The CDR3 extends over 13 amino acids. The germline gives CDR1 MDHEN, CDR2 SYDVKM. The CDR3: CASSSRLNTEAFF. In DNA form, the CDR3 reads TGTGCCAGCAGTTCCCGGTTGAACACTGAAGCTTTCTTT.

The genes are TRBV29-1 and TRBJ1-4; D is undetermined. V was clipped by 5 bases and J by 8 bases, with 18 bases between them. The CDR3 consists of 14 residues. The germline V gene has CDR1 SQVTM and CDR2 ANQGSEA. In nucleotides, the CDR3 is TGCAGCGTTTTAGTCCGCGGGGTAGAGGAAAAACTGTTTTTT. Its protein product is CSVLVRGVEEKLFF.

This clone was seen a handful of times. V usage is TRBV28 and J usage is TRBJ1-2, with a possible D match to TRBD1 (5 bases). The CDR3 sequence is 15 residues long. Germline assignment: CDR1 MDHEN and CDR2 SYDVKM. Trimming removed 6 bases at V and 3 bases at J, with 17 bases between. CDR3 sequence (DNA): TGTGCCAGCAGCCCAATGGGGCGGGATTACTATGGCTACACCTTC. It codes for CASSPMGRDYYGYTF.

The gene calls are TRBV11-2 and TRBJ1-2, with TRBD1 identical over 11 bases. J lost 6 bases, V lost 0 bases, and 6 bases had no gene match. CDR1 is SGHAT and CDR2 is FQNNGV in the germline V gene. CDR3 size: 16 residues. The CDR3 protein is CASSLDEGQGGHGYTF. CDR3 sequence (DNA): TGTGCCAGCAGCTTAGACGAGGGACAGGGGGGGCATGGCTACACCTTC. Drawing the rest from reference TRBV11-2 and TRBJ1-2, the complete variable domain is EAGVAQSPRYKIIEKRQSVAFWCNPISGHATLYWYQQILGQGPKLLIQFQNNGVVDDSQLPKDRFSAERLKGVDSTLKIQPAKLEDSAVYLCASSLDEGQGGHGYTFGSGTRLTVV.

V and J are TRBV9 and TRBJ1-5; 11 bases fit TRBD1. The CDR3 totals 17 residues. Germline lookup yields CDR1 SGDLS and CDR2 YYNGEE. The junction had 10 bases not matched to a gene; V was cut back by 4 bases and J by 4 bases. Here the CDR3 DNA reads TGTGCCAGCAGCCCGGGACAGGGGGTGAGTTTAAATCAGCCCCAGCATTTT. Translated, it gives CASSPGQGVSLNQPQHF. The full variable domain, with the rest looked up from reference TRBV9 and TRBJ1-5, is DSGVTQTPKHLITATGQRVTLRCSPRSGDLSVYWYQQSLDQGLQFLIQYYNGEERAKGNILERFSAQQFPDLHSELNLSSLELGDSALYFCASSPGQGVSLNQPQHFGDGTRLSIL.

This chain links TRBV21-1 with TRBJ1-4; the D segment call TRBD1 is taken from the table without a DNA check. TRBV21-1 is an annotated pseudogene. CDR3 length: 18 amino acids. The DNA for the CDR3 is TGTGCCAGCAGCAAAGGTTCTACAGGTAATCCGAATGAAGAAAAACTGTTTTTT. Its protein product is CASSKGSTGNPNEEKLFF.

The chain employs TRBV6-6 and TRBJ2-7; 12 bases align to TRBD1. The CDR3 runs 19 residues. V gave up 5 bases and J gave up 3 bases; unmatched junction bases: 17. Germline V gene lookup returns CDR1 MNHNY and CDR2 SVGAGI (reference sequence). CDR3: CASSLQPPAGTGGGYEQYF. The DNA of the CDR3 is TGTGCCAGCAGTCTTCAGCCCCCAGCCGGGACAGGGGGCGGCTACGAGCAGTACTTC.

CDR3: CAWSVGRLPNSNQPQHF. CDR3 DNA: TGTGCCTGGAGTGTGGGCCGGCTCCCCAATAGCAATCAGCCCCAGCATTTT. The rearrangement links TRBV30 to TRBJ1-5, with D unresolved. The CDR3 consists of 17 residues. The ends were cut back, 0 bases at V and 0 bases at J, with 15 bases in the middle. Germline values: CDR1 GTSNPN, CDR2 SVGIG (reference sequence).

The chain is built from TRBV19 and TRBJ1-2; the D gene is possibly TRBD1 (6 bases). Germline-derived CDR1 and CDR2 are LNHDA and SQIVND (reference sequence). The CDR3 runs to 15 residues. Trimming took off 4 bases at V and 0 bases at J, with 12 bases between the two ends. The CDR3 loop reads CASSRSGQTNYGYTF. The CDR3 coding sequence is TGTGCCAGTAGTAGATCGGGACAAACTAACTATGGCTACACCTTC.

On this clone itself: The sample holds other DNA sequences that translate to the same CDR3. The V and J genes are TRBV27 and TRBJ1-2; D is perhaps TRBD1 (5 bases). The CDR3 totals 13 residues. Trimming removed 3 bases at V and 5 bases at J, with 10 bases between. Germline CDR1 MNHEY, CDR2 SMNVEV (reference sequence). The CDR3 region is CASSLGQKYGYTF. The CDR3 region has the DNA TGTGCCAGCAGTTTGGGGCAGAAATATGGCTACACCTTC.

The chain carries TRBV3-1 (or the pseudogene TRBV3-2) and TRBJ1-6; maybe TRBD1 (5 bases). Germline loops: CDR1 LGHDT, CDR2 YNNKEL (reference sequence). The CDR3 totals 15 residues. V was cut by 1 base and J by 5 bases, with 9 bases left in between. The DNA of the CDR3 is TGTGCCAGCAGCCAAGGGACAATGGATAATTCACCCCTCCACTTT. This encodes CASSQGTMDNSPLHF.

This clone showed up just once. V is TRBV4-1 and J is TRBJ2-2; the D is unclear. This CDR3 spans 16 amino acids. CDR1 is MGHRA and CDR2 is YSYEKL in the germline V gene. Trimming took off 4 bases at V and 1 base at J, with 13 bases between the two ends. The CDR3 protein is CASSPAGEQNTGELFF. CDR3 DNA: TGCGCCAGCAGCCCCGCCGGAGAACAGAACACCGGGGAGCTGTTTTTT.

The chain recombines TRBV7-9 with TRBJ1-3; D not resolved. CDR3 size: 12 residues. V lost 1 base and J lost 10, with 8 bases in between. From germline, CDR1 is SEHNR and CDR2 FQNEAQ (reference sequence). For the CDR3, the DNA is TGTGCCAGCAGCTTAGAAACGGGGACCATATATTTT. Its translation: CASSLETGTIYF.

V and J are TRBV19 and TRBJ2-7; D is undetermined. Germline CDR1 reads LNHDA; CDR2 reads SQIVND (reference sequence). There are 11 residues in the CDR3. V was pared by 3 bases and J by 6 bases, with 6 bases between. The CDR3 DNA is TGTGCCAGTAGTATCCGGTCCGAGCAGTACTTC. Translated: CASSIRSEQYF.

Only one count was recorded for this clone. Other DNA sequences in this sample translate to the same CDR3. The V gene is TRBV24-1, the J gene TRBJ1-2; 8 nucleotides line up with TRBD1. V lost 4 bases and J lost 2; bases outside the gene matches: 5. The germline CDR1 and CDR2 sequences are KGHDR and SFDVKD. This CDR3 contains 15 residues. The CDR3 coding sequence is TGTGCCACCAGTGACCCAGGGACAGGCAACTATGGCTACACCTTC. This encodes CATSDPGTGNYGYTF.

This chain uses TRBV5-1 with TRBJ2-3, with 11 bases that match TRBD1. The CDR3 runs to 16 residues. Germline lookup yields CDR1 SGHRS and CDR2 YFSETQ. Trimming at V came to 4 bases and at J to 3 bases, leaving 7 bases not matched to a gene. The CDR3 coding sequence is TGCGCCAGCAGCCTTGGACAGGGGGCAATTACAGATACGCAGTATTTT. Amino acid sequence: CASSLGQGAITDTQYF.

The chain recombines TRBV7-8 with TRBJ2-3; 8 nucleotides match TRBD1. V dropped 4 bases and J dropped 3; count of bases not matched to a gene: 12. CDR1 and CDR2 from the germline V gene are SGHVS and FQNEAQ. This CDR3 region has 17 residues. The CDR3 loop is CASSWGPKRQGTDTQYF. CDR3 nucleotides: TGTGCCAGCAGCTGGGGCCCAAAGAGACAGGGGACAGATACGCAGTATTTT.

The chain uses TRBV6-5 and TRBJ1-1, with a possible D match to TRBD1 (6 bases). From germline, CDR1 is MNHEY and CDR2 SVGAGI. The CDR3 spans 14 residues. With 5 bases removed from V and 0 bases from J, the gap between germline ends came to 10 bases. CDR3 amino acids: CASSRQGMNTEAFF. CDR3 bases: TGTGCCAGCAGTCGGCAGGGGATGAACACTGAAGCTTTCTTT.

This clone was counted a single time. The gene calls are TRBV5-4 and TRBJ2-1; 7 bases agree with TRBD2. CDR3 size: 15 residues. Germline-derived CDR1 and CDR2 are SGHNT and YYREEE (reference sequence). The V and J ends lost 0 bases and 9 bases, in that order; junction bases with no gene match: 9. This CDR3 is CASSLGKSGAGEQFF. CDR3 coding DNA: TGTGCCAGCAGCTTGGGAAAAAGCGGGGCTGGTGAGCAGTTCTTC. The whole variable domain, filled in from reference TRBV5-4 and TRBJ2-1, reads ETGVTQSPTHLIKTRGQQVTLRCSSQSGHNTVSWYQQALGQGPQFIFQYYREEENGRGNFPPRFSGLQFPNYSSELNVNALELDDSALYLCASSLGKSGAGEQFFGPGTRLTVL.

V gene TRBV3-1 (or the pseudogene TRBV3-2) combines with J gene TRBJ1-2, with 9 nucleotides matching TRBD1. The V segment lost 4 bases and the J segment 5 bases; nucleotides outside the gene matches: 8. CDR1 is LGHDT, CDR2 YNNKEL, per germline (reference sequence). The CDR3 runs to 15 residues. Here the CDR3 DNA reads TGTGCCAGCAGCCGATCGGGACAGGGTTTATATGGCTACACCTTC. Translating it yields CASSRSGQGLYGYTF.

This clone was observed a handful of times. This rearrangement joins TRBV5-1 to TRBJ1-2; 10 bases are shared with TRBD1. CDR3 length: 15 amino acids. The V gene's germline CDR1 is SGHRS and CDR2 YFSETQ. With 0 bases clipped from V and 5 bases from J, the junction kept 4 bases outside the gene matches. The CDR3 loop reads CASSLEGQGRYGYTF. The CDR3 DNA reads TGCGCCAGCAGCTTGGAGGGACAGGGGCGATATGGCTACACCTTC.

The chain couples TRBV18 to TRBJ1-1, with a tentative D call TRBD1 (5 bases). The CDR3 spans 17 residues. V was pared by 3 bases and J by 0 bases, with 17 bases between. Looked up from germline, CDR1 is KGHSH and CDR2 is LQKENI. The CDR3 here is CASSPGGGAGMNTEAFF. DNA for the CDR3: TGTGCCAGCTCACCGGGCGGGGGAGCAGGGATGAACACTGAAGCTTTCTTT.

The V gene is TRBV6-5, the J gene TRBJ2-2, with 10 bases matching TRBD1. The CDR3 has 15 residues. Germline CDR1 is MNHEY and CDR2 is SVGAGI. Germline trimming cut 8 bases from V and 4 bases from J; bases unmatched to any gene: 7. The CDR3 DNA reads TGTGCCAGCGATCGACAGGGGGCAGGCACCGGGGAGCTGTTTTTT. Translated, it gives CASDRQGAGTGELFF.